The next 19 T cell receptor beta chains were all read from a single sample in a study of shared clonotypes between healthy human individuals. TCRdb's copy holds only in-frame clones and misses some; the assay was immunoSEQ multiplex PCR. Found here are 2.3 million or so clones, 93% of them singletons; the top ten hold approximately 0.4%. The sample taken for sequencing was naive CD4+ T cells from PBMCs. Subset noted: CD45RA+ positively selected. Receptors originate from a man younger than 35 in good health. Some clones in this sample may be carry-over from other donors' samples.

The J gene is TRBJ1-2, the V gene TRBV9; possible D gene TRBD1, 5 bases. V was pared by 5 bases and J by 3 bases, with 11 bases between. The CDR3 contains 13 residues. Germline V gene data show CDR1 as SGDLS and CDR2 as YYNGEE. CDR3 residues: CASSGTSDYGYTF. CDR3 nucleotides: TGTGCCAGCAGTGGGACTTCCGACTATGGCTACACCTTC.

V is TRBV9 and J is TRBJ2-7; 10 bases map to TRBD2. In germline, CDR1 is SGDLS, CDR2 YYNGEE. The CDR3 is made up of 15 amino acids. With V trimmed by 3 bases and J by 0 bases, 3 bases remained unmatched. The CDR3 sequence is CASSASGSASYEQYF. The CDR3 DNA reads TGTGCCAGCAGCGCTAGCGGGAGCGCCTCCTACGAGCAGTACTTC.

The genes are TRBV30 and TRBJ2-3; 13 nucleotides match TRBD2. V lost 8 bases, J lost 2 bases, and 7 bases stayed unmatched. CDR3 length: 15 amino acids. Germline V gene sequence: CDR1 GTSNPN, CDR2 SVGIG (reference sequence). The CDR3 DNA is TGTGCCACCACTAGCGGGAGGGCCCTCACAGATACGCAGTATTTT. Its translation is CATTSGRALTDTQYF. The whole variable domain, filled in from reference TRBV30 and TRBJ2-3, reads SQTIHQWPATLVQPVGSPLSLECTVEGTSNPNLYWYRQAAGRGLQLLFYSVGIGQISSEVPQNLSASRPQDRQFILSSKKLLLSDSGFYLCATTSGRALTDTQYFGPGTRLTVL.

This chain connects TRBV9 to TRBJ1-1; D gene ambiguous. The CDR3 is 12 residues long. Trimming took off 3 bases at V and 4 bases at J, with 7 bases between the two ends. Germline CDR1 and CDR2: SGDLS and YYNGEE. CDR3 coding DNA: TGTGCCAGCAGCGCTTTAGGCACTGAAGCTTTCTTT. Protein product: CASSALGTEAFF.

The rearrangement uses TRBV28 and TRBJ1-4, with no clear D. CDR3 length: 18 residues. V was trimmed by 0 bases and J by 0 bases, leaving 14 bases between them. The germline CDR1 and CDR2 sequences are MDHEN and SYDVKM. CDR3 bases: TGTGCCAGCAGTTTATGGACGCCAAGGGCCGCAACTAATGAAAAACTGTTTTTT. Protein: CASSLWTPRAATNEKLFF.

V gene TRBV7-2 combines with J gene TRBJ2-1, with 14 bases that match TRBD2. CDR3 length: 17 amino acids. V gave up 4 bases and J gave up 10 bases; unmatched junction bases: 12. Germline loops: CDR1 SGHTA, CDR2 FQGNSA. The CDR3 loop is CASSSSRTSGRPIEQFF. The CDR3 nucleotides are TGTGCCAGCAGCTCTAGCCGGACTAGCGGGAGGCCCATCGAGCAGTTCTTC.

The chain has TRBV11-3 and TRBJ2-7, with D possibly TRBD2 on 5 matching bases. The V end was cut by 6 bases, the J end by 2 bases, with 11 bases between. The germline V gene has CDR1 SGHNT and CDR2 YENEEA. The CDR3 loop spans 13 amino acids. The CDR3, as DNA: TGTGCCAGCAGTTTTCGGGAAACCTACGAGCAGTACTTC. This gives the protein CASSFRETYEQYF.

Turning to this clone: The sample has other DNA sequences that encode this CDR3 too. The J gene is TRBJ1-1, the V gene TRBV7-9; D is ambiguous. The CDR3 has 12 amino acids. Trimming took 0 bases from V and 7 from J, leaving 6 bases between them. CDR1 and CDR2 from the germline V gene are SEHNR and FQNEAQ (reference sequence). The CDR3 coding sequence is TGTGCCAGCAGCTTAGCAAGTGGTGAAGCTTTCTTT. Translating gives CASSLASGEAFF. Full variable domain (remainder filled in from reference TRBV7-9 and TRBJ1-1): DTGVSQNPRHKITKRGQNVTFRCDPISEHNRLYWYRQTLGQGPEFLTYFQNEAQLEKSRLLSDRFSAERPKGSFSTLEIQRTEQGDSAMYLCASSLASGEAFFGQGTRLTVV.

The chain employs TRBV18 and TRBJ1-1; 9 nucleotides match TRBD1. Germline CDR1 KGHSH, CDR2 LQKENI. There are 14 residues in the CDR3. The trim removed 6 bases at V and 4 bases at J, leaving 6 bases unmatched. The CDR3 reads CASSQYRGRTEAFF. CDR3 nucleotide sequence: TGTGCCAGCTCGCAATACAGGGGGCGCACTGAAGCTTTCTTT.

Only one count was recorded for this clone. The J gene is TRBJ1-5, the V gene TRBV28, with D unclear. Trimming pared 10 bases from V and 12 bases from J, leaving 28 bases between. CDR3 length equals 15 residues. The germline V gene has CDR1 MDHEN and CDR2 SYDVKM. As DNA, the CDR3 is TGTGCCATAACACCGGGAGTCGAGCCCCTTGTGGTCCAGCATTTT. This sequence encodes CAITPGVEPLVVQHF.

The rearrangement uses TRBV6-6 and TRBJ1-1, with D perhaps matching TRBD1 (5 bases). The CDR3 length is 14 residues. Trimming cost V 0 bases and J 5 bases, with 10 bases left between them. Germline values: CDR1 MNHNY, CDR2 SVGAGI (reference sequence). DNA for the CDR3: TGTGCCAGCAGTTACTCTGAGGGGAGAACTGAAGCTTTCTTT. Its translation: CASSYSEGRTEAFF.

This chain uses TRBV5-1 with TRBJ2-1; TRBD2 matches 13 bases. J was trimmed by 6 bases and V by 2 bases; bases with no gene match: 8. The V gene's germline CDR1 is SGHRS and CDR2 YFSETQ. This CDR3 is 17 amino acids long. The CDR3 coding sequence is TGCGCCAGCAGCTTACAACTAGCGGGAGGGCTTAGCAATGAGCAGTTCTTC. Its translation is CASSLQLAGGLSNEQFF. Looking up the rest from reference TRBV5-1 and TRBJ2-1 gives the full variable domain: KAGVTQTPRYLIKTRGQQVTLSCSPISGHRSVSWYQQTPGQGLQFLFEYFSETQRNKGNFPGRFSGRQFSNSRSEMNVSTLELGDSALYLCASSLQLAGGLSNEQFFGPGTRLTVL.

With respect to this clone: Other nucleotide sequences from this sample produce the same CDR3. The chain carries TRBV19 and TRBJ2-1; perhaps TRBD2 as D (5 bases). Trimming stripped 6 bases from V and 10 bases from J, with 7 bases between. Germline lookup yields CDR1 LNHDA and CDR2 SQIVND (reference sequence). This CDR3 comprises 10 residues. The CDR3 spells CASSSGEQFF. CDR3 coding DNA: TGTGCCAGTAGCAGCGGCGAGCAGTTCTTC.

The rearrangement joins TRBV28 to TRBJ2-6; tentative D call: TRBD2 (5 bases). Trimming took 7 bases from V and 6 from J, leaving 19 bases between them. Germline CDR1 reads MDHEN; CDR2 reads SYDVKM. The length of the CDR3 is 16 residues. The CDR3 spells CASTIKLGPAANVLTF. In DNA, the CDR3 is TGTGCCAGCACCATCAAACTAGGTCCTGCGGCCAACGTCCTGACTTTC.

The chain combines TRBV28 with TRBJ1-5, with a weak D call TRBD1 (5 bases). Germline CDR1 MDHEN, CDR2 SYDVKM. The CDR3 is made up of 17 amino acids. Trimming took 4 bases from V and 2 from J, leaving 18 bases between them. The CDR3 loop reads CASSSLSGSGGNQPQHF. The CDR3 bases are TGTGCCAGCAGTTCCCTATCAGGGTCGGGGGGCAATCAGCCCCAGCATTTT.

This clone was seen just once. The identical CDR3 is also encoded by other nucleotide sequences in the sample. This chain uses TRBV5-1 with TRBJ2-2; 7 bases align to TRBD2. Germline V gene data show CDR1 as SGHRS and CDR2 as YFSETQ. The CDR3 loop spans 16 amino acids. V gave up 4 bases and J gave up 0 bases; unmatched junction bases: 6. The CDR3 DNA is TGCGCCAGCAGCCGGTTAGCGGGCGCGAACACCGGGGAGCTGTTTTTT. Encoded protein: CASSRLAGANTGELFF.

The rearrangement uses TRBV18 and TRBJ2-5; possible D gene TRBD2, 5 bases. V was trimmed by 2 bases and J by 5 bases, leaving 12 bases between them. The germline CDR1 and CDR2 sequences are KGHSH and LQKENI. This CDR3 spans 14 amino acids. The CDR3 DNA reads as TGTGCCAGCTCACCAGAGCCCAGCGGTGAGACCCAGTACTTC. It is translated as CASSPEPSGETQYF.

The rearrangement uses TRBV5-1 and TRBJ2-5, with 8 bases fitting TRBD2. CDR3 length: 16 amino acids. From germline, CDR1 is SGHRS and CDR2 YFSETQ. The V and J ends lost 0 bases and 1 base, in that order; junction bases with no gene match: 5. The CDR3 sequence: CASSLAAGVAQETQYF. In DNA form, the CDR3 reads TGCGCCAGCAGCTTGGCAGCGGGAGTCGCCCAAGAGACCCAGTACTTC. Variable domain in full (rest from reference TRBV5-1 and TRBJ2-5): KAGVTQTPRYLIKTRGQQVTLSCSPISGHRSVSWYQQTPGQGLQFLFEYFSETQRNKGNFPGRFSGRQFSNSRSEMNVSTLELGDSALYLCASSLAAGVAQETQYFGPGTRLLVL.

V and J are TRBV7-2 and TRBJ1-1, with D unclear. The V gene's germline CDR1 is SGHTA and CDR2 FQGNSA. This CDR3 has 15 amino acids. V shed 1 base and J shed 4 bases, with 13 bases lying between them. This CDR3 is CASSLEGTLSTEAFF. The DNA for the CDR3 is TGTGCCAGCAGCTTAGAGGGCACCTTGAGCACTGAAGCTTTCTTT.